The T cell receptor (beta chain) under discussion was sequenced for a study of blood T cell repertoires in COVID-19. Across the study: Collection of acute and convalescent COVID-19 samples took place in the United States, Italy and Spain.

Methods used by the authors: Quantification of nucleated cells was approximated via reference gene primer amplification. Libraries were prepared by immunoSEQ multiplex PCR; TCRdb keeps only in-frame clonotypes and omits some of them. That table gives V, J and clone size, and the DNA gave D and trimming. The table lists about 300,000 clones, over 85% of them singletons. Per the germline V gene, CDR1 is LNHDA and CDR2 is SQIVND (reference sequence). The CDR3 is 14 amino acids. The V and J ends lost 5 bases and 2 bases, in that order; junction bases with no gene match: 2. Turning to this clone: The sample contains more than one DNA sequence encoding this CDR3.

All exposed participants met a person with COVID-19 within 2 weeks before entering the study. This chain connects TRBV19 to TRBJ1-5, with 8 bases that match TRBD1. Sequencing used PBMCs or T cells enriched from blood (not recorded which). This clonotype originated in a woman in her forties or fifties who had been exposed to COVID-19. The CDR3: CASSPDRGNQPQHF. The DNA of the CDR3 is TGTGCCAGTAGTCCGGACAGGGGCAATCAGCCCCAGCATTTT. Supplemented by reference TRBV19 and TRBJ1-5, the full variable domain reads DGGITQSPKYLFRKEGQNVTLSCEQNLNHDAMYWYRQDPGQGLRLIYYSQIVNDFQKGDIAEGYSVSREKKESFPLTVTSAQKNPTAFYLCASSPDRGNQPQHFGDGTRLSIL.